Listed below are T cell receptor beta chains from one sample, sequenced in a study of control samples from healthy donors and cancer patients. The assay was immunoSEQ multiplex PCR, and TCRdb's table has in-frame clones only and misses some. The sample has tens of thousands of clones, 84% seen once; the top ten hold over 12%. Sample: blood. The source of these receptors is a man aged 50 to 59 in good health. The CDR3 runs from the conserved cysteine through the conserved F or W. The order of the fields is D gene, V gene, J gene, clone size, CDR3 DNA, CDR3 protein. The D gene is left open where the match is weak. The size field is filled for only some rows; it gives once, few, many or a size class.

>.|TRBV5-1|TRBJ1-1|.
TGCGCCAGCAGCTTGGGGGGGCACCCGTTTTTT
CASSLGGHPFF
>TRBD1|TRBV4-3|TRBJ2-5|medium-sized
TGCGCCAGCAGCCAAGAGGGACAGGGGACTCAAGAGACCCAGTACTTC
CASSQEGQGTQETQYF
>.|TRBV11-3|TRBJ1-2|.
TGTGCCAGCAGCGCCGGGCCAAAAGGATTTGGCTACACCTTC
CASSAGPKGFGYTF
>.|TRBV24-1|TRBJ1-3|.
TGTGGACTCAGAGGGGGTTGCCCTGGAAACACCATATATTTT
CGLRGGCPGNTIYF
>.|TRBV28|TRBJ2-1|.
TGTGCCAGCAGTTTAGGTTACAATGAGCAGTTCTTC
CASSLGYNEQFF
>TRBD2|TRBV4-3|TRBJ2-7|.
TGCGCCAGCAGCCAAGAAAGGGGACTAGCGGGAGGGATGTACTTC
CASSQERGLAGGMYF
>.|TRBV4-2|TRBJ2-1|.
TGTGCCAGCAGCCAAGATTCGGTGGTTCAGTACAATGAGCAGTTCTTC
CASSQDSVVQYNEQFF
>TRBD2|TRBV7-2|TRBJ2-1|.
TGTGCCAGCACCGTAATAGCGGGCTTCTCCTACAATGAGCAGTTCTTC
CASTVIAGFSYNEQFF
>TRBD2|TRBV30|TRBJ2-7|.
TGTGCCTGGAGTGTACGGTTGAGACTAGCGGGAGACAACTACTACGAGCAGTACTTC
CAWSVRLRLAGDNYYEQYF
>.|TRBV7-9|TRBJ2-1|.
TGTGCCAGCAGCTTATTCAACAATGAGCAGTTCTTC
CASSLFNNEQFF
>.|TRBV7-9|TRBJ2-5|.
TGTGCCAGCACCCAGGGCAGGGGTTGGCAAGAGACCCAGTACTTC
CASTQGRGWQETQYF
>.|TRBV19|TRBJ1-3|.
TGTGCCAGTAGTGGGATCCCGGGTCGCGGAAACACCATATATTTT
CASSGIPGRGNTIYF
>TRBD1|TRBV15|TRBJ2-6|.
TGTGCCACCAGCAGGGAACGACAGGGTCCGCGGGCCAACGTCCTGACTTTC
CATSRERQGPRANVLTF
>.|TRBV18|TRBJ2-3|.
TGTGCCAGCTCGGGGACTTACCACCCGCATACGCAGTATTTT
CASSGTYHPHTQYF